This entry features one TCR beta chain sequence. Its cognate antigen is unknown. This sample was included in a study of OX40 agonist ivuxolimab in advanced cancers. Study in general: An agonistic human IgG2 monoclonal antibody against OX40 (CD134) was given. Averaging around 60 years in age, with a range of roughly 20 to 79, the cohort was 65% to 90% male. The study's findings and limits: Antigen targets of the expanded peripheral T cells went undetermined.

Patients who had autoimmune disease history or got systemic immunosuppression were left out. TCRdb keeps only in-frame clones here, not all; method: immunoSEQ multiplex PCR. The data hold about 5,100 clones, with about 70% observed a single time. This CDR3 comprises 14 residues. Germline CDR1 is SGHDT and CDR2 is YYEEEE. Trimming shortened V by 3 bases and J by 6 bases, and 10 bases separated the two germline ends. The material sequenced was CD4+ or CD8+ T cells sorted from blood, taken in a trial of the OX40 agonist ivuxolimab. This receptor was obtained from an adult with an advanced solid tumor such as melanoma, head and neck, liver or kidney cancer. V is TRBV5-6 and J is TRBJ1-6, with TRBD1 as a possible D gene (6 bases). DNA of the CDR3: TGTGCCAGCAGCTCCGCACAGGGTAATTCACCCCTCCACTTT. Translated: CASSSAQGNSPLHF.